The rows below give T cell receptor beta chains drawn from one sample of a study of cytomegalovirus exposure and HLA in healthy donors. The data were produced by immunoSEQ multiplex PCR, yet TCRdb's version contains in-frame clones alone and is incomplete. The sample lists 95,000 to 150,000 clones; less than 80% were seen once. The specimen was PBMCs. Receptors originate from a man aged 30 to 45 in good health and CMV-seronegative. Each CDR3 is given with its conserved first and last residue. A D gene is named only where the DNA matches it firmly. Size is omitted from some rows. Given values are once, few, many or a class for expanded clones.

TRBJ1-2	-	TRBV7-2	-	CASGASYGYTF	TGTGCCAGCGGGGCAAGCTATGGCTACACCTTC
TRBJ2-2	TRBD1	TRBV5-1	-	CASSLVGTGHTGELFF	TGCGCCAGCAGCTTGGTAGGGACAGGTCACACCGGGGAGCTGTTTTTT
TRBJ2-1	TRBD2	TRBV7-8	-	CASSLRASGGPLSYNEQFF	TGTGCCAGCAGCTTACGGGCTAGCGGGGGGCCTCTCTCCTACAATGAGCAGTTCTTC
TRBJ2-5	TRBD2	TRBV7-6	-	CASRGYRGEGPETQYF	TGTGCCAGCAGAGGGTACCGGGGGGAGGGGCCAGAGACCCAGTACTTC
TRBJ2-2	TRBD2	TRBV5-1	-	CASSPAGANTGELFF	TGCGCCAGCAGTCCAGCGGGGGCGAACACCGGGGAGCTGTTTTTT
TRBJ2-2	TRBD1	TRBV6-4	-	CASSGQGWTGELFF	TGTGCCAGCAGTGGACAGGGGTGGACCGGGGAGCTGTTTTTT
TRBJ2-7	TRBD1	TRBV7-9	-	CAGSLRDRAYEQYF	TGTGCCGGCAGCCTCCGGGACAGGGCCTACGAGCAGTACTTC
TRBJ2-7	-	TRBV6-5	-	CASSYRGYEQYF	TGTGCCAGCAGTTACAGGGGCTACGAGCAGTACTTC
TRBJ1-1	-	TRBV25-1	-	CASSPGEAEAFF	TGTGCCAGCAGCCCCGGAGAGGCTGAAGCTTTCTTT
TRBJ2-3	-	TRBV9	-	CASSASRDTQYF	TGTGCCAGCAGCGCCTCGAGGGATACGCAGTATTTT
TRBJ1-1	TRBD1	TRBV29-1	-	CSVPGQGGVNTEAFF	TGCAGCGTTCCGGGACAGGGAGGGGTGAACACTGAAGCTTTCTTT
TRBJ2-5	-	TRBV9	-	CASSVSPSGQETQYF	TGTGCCAGCAGCGTATCTCCCAGCGGTCAAGAGACCCAGTACTTC
TRBJ1-6	-	TRBV7-4	-	CASSLVARSSYNSPLHF	TGTGCCAGCAGCTTAGTTGCAAGGAGCTCCTATAATTCACCCCTCCACTTT
TRBJ1-1	-	TRBV14	-	CASSQDGEYMNTEAFF	TGTGCCAGCAGCCAAGATGGTGAATACATGAACACTGAAGCTTTCTTT
TRBJ1-1	TRBD1	TRBV5-1	few	CASLFKGAGKAFF	TGCGCCAGCCTCTTTAAGGGGGCGGGGAAGGCTTTCTTT
TRBJ1-4	-	TRBV2	-	CASSVQGGRDEKLFF	TGTGCCAGCAGCGTACAGGGAGGGCGAGATGAAAAACTGTTTTTT
TRBJ2-5	TRBD1	TRBV7-6	-	CASSLVRTGQETQYF	TGTGCCAGCAGCTTAGTTCGGACAGGCCAAGAGACCCAGTACTTC
TRBJ2-7	TRBD1	TRBV30	-	CAWSPGQGAKQYF	TGTGCCTGGAGTCCGGGACAGGGGGCTAAGCAGTACTTC
TRBJ1-2	-	TRBV4-2	-	CASSQMEGNYGYTF	TGTGCCAGCAGCCAAATGGAGGGGAACTATGGCTACACCTTC
TRBJ1-2	-	TRBV29-1	-	CSVDQVPTGYSHGYTF	TGCAGCGTTGATCAGGTCCCGACAGGTTATTCCCATGGCTACACCTTC
TRBJ2-2	TRBD1	TRBV29-1	-	CSVEDNRGRTGELFF	TGCAGCGTTGAAGACAACAGGGGGCGCACCGGGGAGCTGTTTTTT
TRBJ2-5	-	TRBV19	few	CASFRDWPLAYQETQYF	TGTGCCAGTTTTAGGGACTGGCCGCTAGCCTACCAAGAGACCCAGTACTTC
TRBJ2-7	TRBD1	TRBV27	-	CASSSQGVYEQYF	TGTGCCAGCAGTTCACAGGGGGTCTACGAGCAGTACTTC
TRBJ2-5	TRBD2	TRBV7-7	-	CASSIFAGEGETQYF	TGTGCCAGCAGCATCTTTGCGGGGGAGGGCGAGACCCAGTACTTC
TRBJ2-3	-	TRBV28	few	CASSFLSGTDTQYF	TGTGCCAGCAGTTTCCTGAGCGGAACAGATACGCAGTATTTT
TRBJ2-7	TRBD1	TRBV6-1	-	CASSDLLRTGERYF	TGTGCCAGCAGTGATCTTCTAAGAACAGGGGAGCGGTACTTC
TRBJ1-1	-	TRBV7-2	-	CASRRDGTEAFF	TGTGCCTCCAGGAGGGATGGGACTGAAGCTTTCTTT
TRBJ2-3	-	TRBV7-9	-	CASIRSGTDTQYF	TGTGCCAGCATCCGCAGCGGCACAGATACGCAGTATTTT
TRBJ1-2	-	TRBV7-9	-	CASSLKRVGARGGYTF	TGTGCCAGCAGCTTAAAACGAGTGGGGGCGCGAGGTGGCTACACCTTC
TRBJ2-3	TRBD2	TRBV4-2	-	CASSQDYVGLKTTTDTQYF	TGTGCCAGCAGCCAAGATTATGTGGGACTAAAAACAACCACAGATACGCAGTATTTT
TRBJ2-7	-	TRBV29-1	-	CSVPDGGNEQYF	TGCAGCGTTCCCGATGGGGGGAACGAGCAGTACTTC
TRBJ2-3	-	TRBV7-9	-	CSSSLARGSTDTQYF	TGTTCCAGCAGCTTAGCGAGGGGGAGCACAGATACGCAGTATTTT
TRBJ2-1	TRBD2	TRBV28	-	CASTIGGSSYNEQFF	TGTGCCAGCACCATCGGGGGGAGCTCCTACAATGAGCAGTTCTTC
TRBJ1-2	TRBD1	TRBV6-5	-	CASNRQGPPDYGYTF	TGTGCCAGCAATAGACAGGGGCCTCCTGACTATGGCTACACCTTC
TRBJ2-3	TRBD2	TRBV5-1	few	CASSEGLAADTQYF	TGCGCCAGCAGCGAAGGACTAGCGGCAGATACGCAGTATTTT
TRBJ1-3	-	TRBV5-6	few	CASSSGQFTGNTIYF	TGTGCCAGCAGTTCTGGTCAGTTCACTGGAAACACCATATATTTT
TRBJ2-7	TRBD2	TRBV2	-	CASSKNSGGAVEQYF	TGTGCCAGCAGTAAGAATAGCGGGGGGGCGGTCGAGCAGTACTTC
TRBJ1-3	-	TRBV2	-	CASSAQGGSGNTIYF	TGTGCCAGCAGCGCACAGGGTGGATCTGGAAACACCATATATTTT
TRBJ1-4	-	TRBV5-1	-	CASSLAHRGGAEKLFF	TGCGCCAGCAGCTTGGCCCACAGAGGAGGGGCTGAAAAACTGTTTTTT
TRBJ1-3	-	TRBV6-1	-	CASSIYRLSGNTIYF	TGTGCCAGCAGTATCTACAGGCTCTCTGGAAACACCATATATTTT
TRBJ2-5	TRBD2	TRBV5-1	few	CASSLERGAFQETQYF	TGCGCCAGCAGCTTGGAGCGGGGGGCCTTTCAAGAGACCCAGTACTTC
TRBJ2-6	-	TRBV5-1	-	CASSSGGTGANVLTF	TGCGCCAGCAGTTCGGGGGGCACTGGGGCCAACGTCCTGACTTTC
TRBJ1-1	-	TRBV28	-	CASWTAMNTEAFF	TGTGCCAGCTGGACTGCTATGAACACTGAAGCTTTCTTT
TRBJ1-2	-	TRBV2	-	CASRENGGVGSIGYTF	TGTGCCAGCAGGGAGAATGGAGGGGTAGGAAGTATTGGCTACACCTTC
TRBJ2-3	-	TRBV6-5	-	CASSYQGPSTDTQYF	TGTGCCAGCAGTTATCAGGGCCCTAGCACAGATACGCAGTATTTT
TRBJ1-3	-	TRBV30	-	CAWSWAGVGNTIYF	TGTGCCTGGAGCTGGGCAGGGGTTGGAAACACCATATATTTT